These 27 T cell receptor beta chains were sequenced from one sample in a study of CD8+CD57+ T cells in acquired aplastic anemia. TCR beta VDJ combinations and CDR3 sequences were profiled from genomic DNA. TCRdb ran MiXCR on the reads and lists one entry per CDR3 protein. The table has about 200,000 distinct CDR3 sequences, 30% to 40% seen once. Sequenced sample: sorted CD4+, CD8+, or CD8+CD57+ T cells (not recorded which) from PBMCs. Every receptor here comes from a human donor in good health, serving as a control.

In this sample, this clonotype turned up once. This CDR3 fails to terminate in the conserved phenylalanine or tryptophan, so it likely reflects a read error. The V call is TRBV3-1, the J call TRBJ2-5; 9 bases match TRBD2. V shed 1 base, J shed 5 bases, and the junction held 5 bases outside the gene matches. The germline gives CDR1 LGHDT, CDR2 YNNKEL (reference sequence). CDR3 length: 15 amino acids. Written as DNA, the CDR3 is TGTGCCAGCAGCCAAGCAGCGGGGGGAGGGGAGACCCAGTACTCC. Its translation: CASSQAAGGGETQYS.

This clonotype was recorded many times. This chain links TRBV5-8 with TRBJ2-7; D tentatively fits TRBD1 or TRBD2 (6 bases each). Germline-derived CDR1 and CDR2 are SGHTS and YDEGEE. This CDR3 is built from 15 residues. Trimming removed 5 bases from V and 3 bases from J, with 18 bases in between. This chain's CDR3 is CASSWGVQGNYEQYF. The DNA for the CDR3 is TGTGCCAGCAGTTGGGGGGTACAGGGCAACTACGAGCAGTACTTC.

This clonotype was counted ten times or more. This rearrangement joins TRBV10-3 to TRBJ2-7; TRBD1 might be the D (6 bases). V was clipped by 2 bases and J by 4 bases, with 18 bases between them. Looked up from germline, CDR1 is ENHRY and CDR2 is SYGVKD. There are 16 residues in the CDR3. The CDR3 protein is CAISEEKTGRGYEQYF. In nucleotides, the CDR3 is TGTGCCATCAGTGAGGAGAAAACAGGGCGTGGGTACGAGCAGTACTTC.

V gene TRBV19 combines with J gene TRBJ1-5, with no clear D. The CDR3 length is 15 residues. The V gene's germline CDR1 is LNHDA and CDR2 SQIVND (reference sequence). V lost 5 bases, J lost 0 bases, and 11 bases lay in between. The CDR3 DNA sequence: TGTGCCAGTAGTTTGTCAGGCGATAGCAATCAGCCCCAGCATTTT. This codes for CASSLSGDSNQPQHF.

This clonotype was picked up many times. The CDR3 spells CASSLGDGDSYEQYF. CDR3 DNA: TGTGCCAGCAGCTTAGGGGACGGTGACTCCTACGAGCAGTACTTC. The chain recombines TRBV7-2 with TRBJ2-7; possibly TRBD1 or TRBD2 for D (5 bases each). V gave up 1 base and J gave up 0 bases, with 10 bases separating them. Per the germline V gene, CDR1 is SGHTA and CDR2 is FQGNSA. This CDR3 comprises 15 residues.

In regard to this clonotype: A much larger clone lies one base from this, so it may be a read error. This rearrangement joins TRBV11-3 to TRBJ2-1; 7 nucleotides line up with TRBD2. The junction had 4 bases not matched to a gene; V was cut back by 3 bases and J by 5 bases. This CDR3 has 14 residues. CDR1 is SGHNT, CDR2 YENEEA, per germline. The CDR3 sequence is CASSLGGGDNEQFF. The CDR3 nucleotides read TGTGCCAGCAGCTTGGGCGGGGGAGACAATGAGCAGTTCTTC.

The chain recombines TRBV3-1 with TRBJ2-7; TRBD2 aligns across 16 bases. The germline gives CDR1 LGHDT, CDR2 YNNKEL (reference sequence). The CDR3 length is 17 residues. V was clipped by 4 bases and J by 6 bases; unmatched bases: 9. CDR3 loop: CASSPGTSGGDYVEQYF. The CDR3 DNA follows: TGTGCCAGCAGCCCCGGGACTAGCGGGGGGGACTACGTCGAGCAGTACTTC.

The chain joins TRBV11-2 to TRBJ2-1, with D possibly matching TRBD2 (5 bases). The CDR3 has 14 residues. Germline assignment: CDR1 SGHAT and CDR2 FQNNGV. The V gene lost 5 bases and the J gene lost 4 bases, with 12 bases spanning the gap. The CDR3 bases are TGTGCCAGCAGCGCAAACGGGATATACAATGAGCAGTTCTTC. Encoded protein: CASSANGIYNEQFF.

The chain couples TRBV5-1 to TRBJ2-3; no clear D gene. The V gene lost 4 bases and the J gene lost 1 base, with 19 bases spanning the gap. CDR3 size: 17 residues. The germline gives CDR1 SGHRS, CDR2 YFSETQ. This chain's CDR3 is CASSLGPFGGGTDTQYF. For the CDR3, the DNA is TGCGCCAGCAGCCTCGGTCCTTTCGGTGGGGGCACAGATACGCAGTATTTT. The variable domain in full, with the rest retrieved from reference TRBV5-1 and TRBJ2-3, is KAGVTQTPRYLIKTRGQQVTLSCSPISGHRSVSWYQQTPGQGLQFLFEYFSETQRNKGNFPGRFSGRQFSNSRSEMNVSTLELGDSALYLCASSLGPFGGGTDTQYFGPGTRLTVL.

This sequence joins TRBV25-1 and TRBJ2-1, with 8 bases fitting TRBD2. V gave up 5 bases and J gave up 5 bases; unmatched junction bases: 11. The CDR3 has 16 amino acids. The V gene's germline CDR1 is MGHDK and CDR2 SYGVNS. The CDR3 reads CASSSPSGPSNNEQFF. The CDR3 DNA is TGTGCCAGCAGTAGTCCTAGCGGGCCATCAAACAATGAGCAGTTCTTC.

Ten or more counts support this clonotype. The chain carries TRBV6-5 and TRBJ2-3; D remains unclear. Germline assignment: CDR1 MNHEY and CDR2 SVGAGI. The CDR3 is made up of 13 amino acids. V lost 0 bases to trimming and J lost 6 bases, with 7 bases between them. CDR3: CASSYSIYDTQYF. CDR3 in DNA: TGTGCCAGCAGTTACTCGATTTACGATACGCAGTATTTT.

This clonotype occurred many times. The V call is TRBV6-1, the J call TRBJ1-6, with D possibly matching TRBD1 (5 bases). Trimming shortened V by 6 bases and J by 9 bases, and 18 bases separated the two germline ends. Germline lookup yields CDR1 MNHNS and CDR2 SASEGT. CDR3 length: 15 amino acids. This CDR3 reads CASRAEQGSISPLHF. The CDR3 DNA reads TGTGCCAGCAGGGCGGAGCAGGGTAGTATTTCACCCCTCCACTTT.

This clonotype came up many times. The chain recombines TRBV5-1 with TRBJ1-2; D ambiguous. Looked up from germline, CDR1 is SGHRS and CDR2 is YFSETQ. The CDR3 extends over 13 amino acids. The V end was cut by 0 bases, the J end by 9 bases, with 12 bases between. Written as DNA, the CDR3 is TGCGCCAGCAGCTTGGAGGGCTCTGTTCGCTACACCTTC. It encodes CASSLEGSVRYTF.

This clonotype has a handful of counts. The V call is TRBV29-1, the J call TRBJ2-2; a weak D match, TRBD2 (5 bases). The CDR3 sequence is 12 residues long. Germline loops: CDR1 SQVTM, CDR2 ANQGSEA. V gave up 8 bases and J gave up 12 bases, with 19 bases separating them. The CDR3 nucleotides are TGCAGCACATCGGGGAGAACACTGAAGCTGTTTTTT. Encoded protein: CSTSGRTLKLFF.

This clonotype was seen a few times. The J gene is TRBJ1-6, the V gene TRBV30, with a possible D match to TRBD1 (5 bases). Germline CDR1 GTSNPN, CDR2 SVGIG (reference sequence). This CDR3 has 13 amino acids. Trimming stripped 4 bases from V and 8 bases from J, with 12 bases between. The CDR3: CAWNWGTDSPLHF. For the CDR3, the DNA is TGTGCCTGGAATTGGGGGACGGATTCACCCCTCCACTTT.

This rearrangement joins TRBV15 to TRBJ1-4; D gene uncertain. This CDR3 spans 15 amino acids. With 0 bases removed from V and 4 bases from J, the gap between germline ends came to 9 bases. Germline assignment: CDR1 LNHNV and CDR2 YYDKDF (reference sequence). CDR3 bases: TGTGCCACCAGCAGAGAGTTGCAGGATAATGAAAAACTGTTTTTT. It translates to CATSRELQDNEKLFF.

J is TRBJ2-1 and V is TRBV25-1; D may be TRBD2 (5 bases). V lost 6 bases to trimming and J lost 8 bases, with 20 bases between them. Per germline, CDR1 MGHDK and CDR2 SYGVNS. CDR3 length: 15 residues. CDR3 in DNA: TGTGCCAGCAGCGCTACCGGGATCGGAGCGTATGAGCAGTTCTTC. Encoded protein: CASSATGIGAYEQFF.

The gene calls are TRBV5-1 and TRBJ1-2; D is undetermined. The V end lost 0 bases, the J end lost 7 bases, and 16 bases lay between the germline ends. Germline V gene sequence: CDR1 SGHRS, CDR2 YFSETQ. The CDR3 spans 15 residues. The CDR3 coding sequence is TGCGCCAGCAGCTTGGGGCCTGGGAGTCGGGGTGGCTACACCTTC. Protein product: CASSLGPGSRGGYTF.

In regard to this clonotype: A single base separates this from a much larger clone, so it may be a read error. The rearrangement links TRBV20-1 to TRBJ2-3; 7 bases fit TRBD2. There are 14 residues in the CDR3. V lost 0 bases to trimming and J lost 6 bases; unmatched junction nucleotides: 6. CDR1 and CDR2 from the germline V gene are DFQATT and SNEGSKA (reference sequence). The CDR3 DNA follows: TGCAGTGCTAGAGATCGGGACGGGGGGGATACGCAGTATTTT. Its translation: CSARDRDGGDTQYF.

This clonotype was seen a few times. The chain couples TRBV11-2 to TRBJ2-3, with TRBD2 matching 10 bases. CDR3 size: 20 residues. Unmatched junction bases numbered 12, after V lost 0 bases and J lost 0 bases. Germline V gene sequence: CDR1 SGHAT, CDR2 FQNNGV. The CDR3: CASSLELGLAGVASTDTQYF. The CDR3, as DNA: TGTGCCAGCAGCTTAGAGTTGGGGCTAGCGGGAGTAGCTAGCACAGATACGCAGTATTTT.

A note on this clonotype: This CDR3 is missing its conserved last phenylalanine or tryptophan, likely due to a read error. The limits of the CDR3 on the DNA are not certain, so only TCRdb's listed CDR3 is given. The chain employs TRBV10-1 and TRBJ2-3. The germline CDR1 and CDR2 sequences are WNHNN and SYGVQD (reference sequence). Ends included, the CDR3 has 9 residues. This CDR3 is CASSDGRSL.

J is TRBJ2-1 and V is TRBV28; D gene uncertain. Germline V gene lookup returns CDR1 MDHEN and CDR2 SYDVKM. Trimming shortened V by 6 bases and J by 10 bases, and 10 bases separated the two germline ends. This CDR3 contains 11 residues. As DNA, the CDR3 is TGTGCCAGCAGCCCACATGAAGAGCAGTTCTTC. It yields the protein CASSPHEEQFF.

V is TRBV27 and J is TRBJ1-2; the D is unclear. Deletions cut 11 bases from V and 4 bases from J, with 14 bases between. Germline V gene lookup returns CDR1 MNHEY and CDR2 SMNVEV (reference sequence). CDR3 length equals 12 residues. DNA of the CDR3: TGTGCCGGCGAAGCAAGGACCTATGGCTACACCTTC. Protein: CAGEARTYGYTF.

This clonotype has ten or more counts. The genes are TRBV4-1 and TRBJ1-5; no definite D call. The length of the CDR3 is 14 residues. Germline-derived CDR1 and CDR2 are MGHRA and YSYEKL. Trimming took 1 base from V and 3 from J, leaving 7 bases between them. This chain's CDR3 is CASSQVEDNQPQHF. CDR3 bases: TGCGCCAGCAGCCAAGTTGAAGACAATCAGCCCCAGCATTTT.

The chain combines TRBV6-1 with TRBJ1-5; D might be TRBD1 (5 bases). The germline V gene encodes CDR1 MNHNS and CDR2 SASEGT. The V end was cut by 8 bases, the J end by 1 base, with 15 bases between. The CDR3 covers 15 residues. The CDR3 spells CASGSIRVSNQPQHF. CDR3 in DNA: TGTGCCAGCGGATCCATCAGGGTCAGCAATCAGCCCCAGCATTTT.

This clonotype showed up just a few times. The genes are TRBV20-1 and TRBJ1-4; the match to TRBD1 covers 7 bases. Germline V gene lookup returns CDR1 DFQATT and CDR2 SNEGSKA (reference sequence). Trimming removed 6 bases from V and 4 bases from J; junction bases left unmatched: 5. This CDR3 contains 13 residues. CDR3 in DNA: TGCAGTGCCTCGGACAGGCTTAATGAAAAACTGTTTTTT. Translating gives CSASDRLNEKLFF.

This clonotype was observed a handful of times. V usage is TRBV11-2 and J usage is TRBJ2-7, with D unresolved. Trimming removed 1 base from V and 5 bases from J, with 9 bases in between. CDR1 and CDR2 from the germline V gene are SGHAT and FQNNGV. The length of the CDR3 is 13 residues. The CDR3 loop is CASSLVFQDEQYF. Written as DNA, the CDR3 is TGTGCCAGCAGCTTAGTCTTCCAGGACGAGCAGTACTTC.